The 30 T cell receptor beta chains below come from one sample, sequenced in a study of blood T cell repertoires in COVID-19. Sequencing used immunoSEQ multiplex PCR; TCRdb keeps in-frame clones, though not all of them. This table has about 87,000 clones, roughly 80% appearing once. The sample taken for sequencing was peripheral blood. These receptors came from an elderly woman with active or convalescent COVID-19.

This clone was found a few times. The chain has TRBV9 and TRBJ2-7, with TRBD2 matching over 7 bases. V lost 1 base, J lost 3 bases, and 7 bases stayed unmatched. This CDR3 comprises 15 residues. The germline V gene encodes CDR1 SGDLS and CDR2 YYNGEE. The chain's CDR3 is CASSVSGATHYEQYF. The CDR3, as DNA: TGTGCCAGCAGCGTAAGCGGGGCCACTCACTACGAGCAGTACTTC.

This rearrangement joins TRBV2 to TRBJ2-4; TRBD1 might be the D (5 bases). The V gene's germline CDR1 is SNHLY and CDR2 FYNNEI. The CDR3 covers 12 residues. V was clipped by 6 bases and J by 4 bases, with 7 bases between them. The CDR3 is CASRGDKNIQYF. The CDR3 bases are TGTGCCAGCAGAGGGGATAAAAACATTCAGTACTTC.

The rearrangement joins TRBV7-9 to TRBJ2-4; D not certain. The CDR3 runs 13 residues. The germline gives CDR1 SEHNR, CDR2 FQNEAQ (reference sequence). Trimming left V 5 bases short and J 10 bases short, with 15 bases between. The chain's CDR3 is CASSVASVPIQYF. For the CDR3, the DNA is TGTGCCAGCAGCGTTGCCAGCGTCCCTATTCAGTACTTC.

The rearrangement uses TRBV10-3 and TRBJ2-2; D is ambiguous. CDR3 length equals 15 residues. The V and J ends lost 0 bases and 1 base respectively, with 6 bases between them. Germline CDR1 ENHRY, CDR2 SYGVKD. The CDR3 coding sequence is TGTGCCATCAGTGAGTCGTCACAGAACACCGGGGAGCTGTTTTTT. Amino acids: CAISESSQNTGELFF.

The chain carries TRBV3-1 (or the pseudogene TRBV3-2) and TRBJ1-2, with 7 bases fitting TRBD1. Germline trimming cut 1 base from V and 5 bases from J; bases unmatched to any gene: 7. CDR1 LGHDT and CDR2 YNNKEL come from the germline V gene (reference sequence). The CDR3 covers 15 residues. The CDR3 protein is CASSQGEGGLYGYTF. DNA of the CDR3: TGTGCCAGCAGCCAAGGAGAAGGGGGCCTTTATGGCTACACCTTC.

This sequence joins TRBV12-3 or TRBV12-4 and TRBJ1-1, with no clear D. CDR3 size: 13 residues. V lost 2 bases to trimming and J lost 0 bases, with 4 bases between them. The CDR3 region is CASSLQMNTEAFF. In DNA form, the CDR3 reads TGTGCCAGCAGTTTACAGATGAACACTGAAGCTTTCTTT.

V is TRBV6-6 and J is TRBJ1-1; D is uncertain. V dropped 6 bases and J dropped 5 bases, with 19 bases sitting between them. The V gene's germline CDR1 is MNHNY and CDR2 SVGAGI (reference sequence). The CDR3 covers 15 residues. The CDR3 DNA is TGTGCCAGCAGCCAAAATAGGGATCGGGGAACTGAAGCTTTCTTT. This sequence encodes CASSQNRDRGTEAFF.

The chain joins TRBV19 to TRBJ2-5; TRBD1 agrees at 8 bases. CDR3 length: 13 amino acids. The V gene's germline CDR1 is LNHDA and CDR2 SQIVND (reference sequence). J lost 3 bases, V lost 5 bases, and 2 bases had no gene match. The CDR3 sequence is CASSLTGEETQYF. CDR3 coding DNA: TGTGCCAGTAGTTTGACAGGGGAAGAGACCCAGTACTTC.

The chain joins TRBV27 to TRBJ2-7, with 12 bases that match TRBD2. The CDR3 is 17 residues long. Germline V gives CDR1 MNHEY, CDR2 SMNVEV (reference sequence). V shed 6 bases, J shed 6 bases, and the junction held 15 bases outside the gene matches. CDR3 bases: TGTGCCAGCAGCCCTTACACGACTAGCGGGAGATCATCCGAGCAGTACTTC. This translates into CASSPYTTSGRSSEQYF.

This chain links TRBV11-1 with TRBJ1-6, with D perhaps TRBD1 (6 bases). The CDR3 has 14 amino acids. Trimming stripped 5 bases from V and 9 bases from J, with 14 bases between. Germline loops: CDR1 SGHAT, CDR2 FQDESV (reference sequence). CDR3 sequence (DNA): TGTGCCAGCAGCCTCCAGAGGGGGAGTTCACCCCTCCACTTT. It codes for CASSLQRGSSPLHF.

V usage is TRBV5-6 and J usage is TRBJ2-1, with D hard to call. The CDR3 has 14 residues. V was shortened by 0 bases and J by 5 bases, with 9 bases between the two germline ends. The germline V gene has CDR1 SGHDT and CDR2 YYEEEE. The CDR3 DNA is TGTGCCAGCAGCTTGGGTTCGGTTGACAATGAGCAGTTCTTC. Translating it yields CASSLGSVDNEQFF. Filled out from reference TRBV5-6 and TRBJ2-1, the complete variable domain reads DAGVTQSPTHLIKTRGQQVTLRCSPKSGHDTVSWYQQALGQGPQFIFQYYEEEERQRGNFPDRFSGHQFPNYSSELNVNALLLGDSALYLCASSLGSVDNEQFFGPGTRLTVL.

The chain is built from TRBV9 and TRBJ1-1; possible D gene TRBD1, 5 bases. V lost 3 bases and J lost 7, with 13 bases in between. Looked up from germline, CDR1 is SGDLS and CDR2 is YYNGEE. This CDR3 has 13 residues. In DNA, the CDR3 is TGTGCCAGCAGCGCCCCCGGGGGGGGTGAAGCTTTCTTT. It encodes CASSAPGGGEAFF. The full variable domain, in which reference TRBV9 and TRBJ1-1 provide the parts outside the CDR3, is DSGVTQTPKHLITATGQRVTLRCSPRSGDLSVYWYQQSLDQGLQFLIQYYNGEERAKGNILERFSAQQFPDLHSELNLSSLELGDSALYFCASSAPGGGEAFFGQGTRLTVV.

This sequence joins TRBV29-1 and TRBJ1-2; the D gene is possibly TRBD1 (5 bases). Germline V gene sequence: CDR1 SQVTM, CDR2 ANQGSEA. Trimming took off 0 bases at V and 0 bases at J, with 11 bases between the two ends. The CDR3 has 15 amino acids. The DNA of the CDR3 is TGCAGCGTTGAAGATCGGGGGGGGGCTAACTATGGCTACACCTTC. This encodes CSVEDRGGANYGYTF.

In DNA, the CDR3 is TGTGCCTGGAGTGTACAGGGTCGATTGGAAGCTTTCTTT. Its translation: CAWSVQGRLEAFF. This sequence joins TRBV30 and TRBJ1-1; perhaps TRBD1 as D (6 bases). The CDR3 is 13 residues long. Per germline, CDR1 GTSNPN and CDR2 SVGIG (reference sequence). Trimming shortened V by 0 bases and J by 8 bases, and 13 bases separated the two germline ends.

The chain links TRBV4-1 to TRBJ1-2; D is perhaps TRBD1 (5 bases). The V end was cut by 0 bases, the J end by 5 bases, with 16 bases between. The CDR3 has 16 residues. Germline V gene sequence: CDR1 MGHRA, CDR2 YSYEKL. Here the CDR3 DNA reads TGCGCCAGCAGCCAAGATATCAAGACAGTAGTATATGGCTACACCTTC. Translated, it gives CASSQDIKTVVYGYTF.

This chain connects TRBV12-3 or TRBV12-4 to TRBJ2-7; 9 nucleotides line up with TRBD2. This CDR3 is built from 12 residues. The J segment lost 7 bases and the V segment lost 8 bases, leaving 6 bases of the junction unmatched. The CDR3, as DNA: TGTGCCAGCCGCGGGGGGGTCGGGGAGCAGTACTTC. This codes for CASRGGVGEQYF.

V gene TRBV15 combines with J gene TRBJ2-3, with TRBD2 identical over 10 bases. Germline V CDR1 and CDR2: LNHNV, YYDKDF (reference sequence). J gave up 1 base and V 10 bases, and 5 bases lay outside the gene matches. CDR3 size: 14 residues. CDR3 residues: CAIHSGGRTDTQYF. Written as DNA, the CDR3 is TGTGCCATCCATAGCGGGGGGCGCACAGATACGCAGTATTTT.

In its sample, this clone was seen once. The chain uses TRBV29-1 and TRBJ1-1, with 9 bases aligning to TRBD1. Germline CDR1 reads SQVTM; CDR2 reads ANQGSEA. V was pared by 6 bases and J by 4 bases, with 6 bases of the junction left unmatched. The CDR3 spans 13 residues. DNA for the CDR3: TGCAGCGTCACCCGGGACAGGGTCACTGAAGCTTTCTTT. Amino acids: CSVTRDRVTEAFF.

This clone was recorded only once. CDR3 protein: CATSDFRTGPSTDTQYF. The CDR3 region has the DNA TGTGCCACCAGTGATTTCCGGACAGGGCCTAGCACAGATACGCAGTATTTT. This chain joins TRBV24-1 and TRBJ2-3; 8 bases map to TRBD1. This CDR3 contains 17 residues. Looked up from germline, CDR1 is KGHDR and CDR2 is SFDVKD. After removal of 1 base from V and 0 bases from J, the junction contained 5 bases not matched to a gene.

The chain employs TRBV11-2 and TRBJ2-5; tentative D call: TRBD2 (6 bases). Trimming removed 5 bases from V and 7 bases from J, with 11 bases in between. CDR1 and CDR2 (germline): SGHAT, FQNNGV. The CDR3 runs to 12 residues. The CDR3 loop is CASSPAGGTQYF. The CDR3 DNA reads TGTGCCAGCAGCCCTGCCGGGGGGACCCAGTACTTC.

This chain connects TRBV4-2 to TRBJ2-6; D gene ambiguous. Between the trimmed V and J ends, which lost 1 base and 0 bases, there was a span of 7 bases. Germline lookup yields CDR1 LGHNA and CDR2 YNFKEQ. The CDR3 spans 16 residues. This CDR3 is CASSQVSGSGANVLTF. CDR3 nucleotides: TGTGCCAGCAGCCAAGTCTCAGGCTCTGGGGCCAACGTCCTGACTTTC.

This sequence joins TRBV30 and TRBJ1-5; D is unresolved. V lost 2 bases, J lost 4 bases, and 15 bases lay in between. Per the germline V gene, CDR1 is GTSNPN and CDR2 is SVGIG (reference sequence). This CDR3 is 15 amino acids long. The DNA of the CDR3 is TGTGCCTGGAGTCGAATGTCCGGAGGGAATCAGCCCCAGCATTTT. This codes for CAWSRMSGGNQPQHF. Together with reference TRBV30 and TRBJ1-5, the CDR3 gives the full variable domain: SQTIHQWPATLVQPVGSPLSLECTVEGTSNPNLYWYRQAAGRGLQLLFYSVGIGQISSEVPQNLSASRPQDRQFILSSKKLLLSDSGFYLCAWSRMSGGNQPQHFGDGTRLSIL.

The chain employs TRBV7-9 and TRBJ1-2, with D unclear. V lost 2 bases, J lost 2 bases, and 9 bases lay in between. Germline V gene data show CDR1 as SEHNR and CDR2 as FQNEAQ (reference sequence). The CDR3 is 14 amino acids. For the CDR3, the DNA is TGTGCCAGCAGCTTACCAGGTCGCAACTATGGCTACACCTTC. Translation gives CASSLPGRNYGYTF.

This chain connects TRBV6-5 to TRBJ1-2, with D uncertain. Trimming removed 4 bases from V and 5 bases from J, with 11 bases in between. CDR3 size: 13 residues. Germline loops: CDR1 MNHEY, CDR2 SVGAGI. The chain's CDR3 is CASSSLAAYGYTF. CDR3 in DNA: TGTGCCAGCAGTTCCTTGGCTGCATATGGCTACACCTTC.

The rearrangement joins TRBV28 to TRBJ2-3; 9 bases agree with TRBD1. Germline CDR1 and CDR2: MDHEN and SYDVKM. The ends lost 2 bases at V and 4 bases at J; junction bases unmatched: 4. The CDR3 has 15 amino acids. CDR3 sequence (DNA): TGTGCCAGCAGTTTACCCGGACAGGGGTCAGATACGCAGTATTTT. This translates into CASSLPGQGSDTQYF.

This chain uses TRBV4-3 with TRBJ1-4, with D maybe TRBD1 (5 bases). Germline V gene sequence: CDR1 LGHNA, CDR2 YSLEER. Deletions cut 1 base from V and 8 bases from J, with 11 bases between. The CDR3 is 14 amino acids. In nucleotides, the CDR3 is TGCGCCAGCAGCCAAGGACAGATGGGGGAAAAACTGTTTTTT. Amino acid sequence: CASSQGQMGEKLFF.

The chain combines TRBV9 with TRBJ2-2, with D perhaps TRBD2 (6 bases). This CDR3 has 15 amino acids. Germline lookup yields CDR1 SGDLS and CDR2 YYNGEE. Trimming pared 2 bases from V and 5 bases from J, leaving 13 bases between. CDR3 loop: CASSVTVAGTGELFF. CDR3 in DNA: TGTGCCAGCAGCGTGACAGTCGCGGGGACCGGGGAGCTGTTTTTT.

This clone has only a few counts. The J gene is TRBJ2-1, the V gene TRBV9; TRBD1 aligns across 9 bases. Germline CDR1 and CDR2: SGDLS and YYNGEE. J gave up 7 bases and V 2 bases, and 4 bases lay outside the gene matches. This CDR3 has 14 amino acids. CDR3 sequence reads: CASSVGQGRNEQFF. CDR3 bases: TGTGCCAGCAGCGTGGGACAGGGAAGGAATGAGCAGTTCTTC.

The chain is built from TRBV12-3 or TRBV12-4 and TRBJ2-7; weak D call: TRBD1 (6 bases). This CDR3 region has 13 residues. Trimming removed 3 bases at V and 1 base at J, with 7 bases between. Here the CDR3 DNA reads TGTGCCAGCAGTTTCAGGGGATCCTACGAGCAGTACTTC. Its protein is CASSFRGSYEQYF.

V usage is TRBV29-1 and J usage is TRBJ1-2; tentative D call: TRBD1 (6 bases). Trimming stripped 4 bases from V and 7 bases from J, with 13 bases between. The CDR3 spans 12 residues. The V gene's germline CDR1 is SQVTM and CDR2 ANQGSEA. Written as DNA, the CDR3 is TGCAGCGTTGGGGGCGGGGGCAGTGGCTACACCTTC. Protein sequence: CSVGGGGSGYTF.